This record covers a single T cell receptor (beta chain). The sample contains more than one DNA sequence encoding this CDR3. This specimen comes from a study of beta chain features in type 1 diabetes. At the level of the study: Patients looked much like healthy donors when it came to age, gender and cell yields.

Sorted CD4+ subsets: naive, central memory, regulatory, stem cell-like memory (CD45RO/CCR7/CD25/CD127/CD95/CD27 panel). Germline CDR1 and CDR2: SGHTA and FQGNSA. Trimming removed 5 bases from V and 2 bases from J; junction bases left unmatched: 4. This CDR3 contains 14 residues. Sequenced material consisted of expressed TCRB transcripts (all of the isolated RNA was reverse transcribed). Only in-frame clones appear in the TCRdb table, and some are missing; sequencing was by immunoSEQ multiplex PCR. The table records around 500,000 clones, 9.5% to 12% of them present only once. The sequence derives from a woman aged 18-35 years in good health. This chain uses TRBV7-2 with TRBJ2-5; 8 nucleotides align to TRBD1. Sequenced sample: naive CD4+ T cells from blood. The CDR3 DNA follows: TGTGCCAGCAGCGCCCACAGGGGGCAAGAGACCCAGTACTTC. It yields the protein CASSAHRGQETQYF.